Sequencing of this TCR beta chain was carried out in a study of T cells in tuberculosis. Study observations and caveats: Smaller alpha distances in active tuberculosis partly reflected shorter CDR3-alpha lengths.

Germline V gene data show CDR1 as SGHTA and CDR2 as FQGNSA. This CDR3 contains 13 residues. The V end lost 0 bases, the J end lost 11 bases, and 14 bases lay between the germline ends. This clone was recorded once. Its target is unknown. The protocol was immunoSEQ multiplex PCR, while the TCRdb copy is restricted to in-frame clones and leaves out a portion. Of more than 30,000 clones listed, approximately 96% are singletons. The source of this sequence is a donor between 5 and 29 years old with latent tuberculosis or without tuberculosis infection. J is TRBJ2-7 and V is TRBV7-2; no clear D. The material sequenced was PBMCs. The CDR3 loop is CASSLAPLSTEYF. CDR3 DNA sequence: TGTGCCAGCAGCTTAGCGCCGCTGAGTACGGAGTACTTC.